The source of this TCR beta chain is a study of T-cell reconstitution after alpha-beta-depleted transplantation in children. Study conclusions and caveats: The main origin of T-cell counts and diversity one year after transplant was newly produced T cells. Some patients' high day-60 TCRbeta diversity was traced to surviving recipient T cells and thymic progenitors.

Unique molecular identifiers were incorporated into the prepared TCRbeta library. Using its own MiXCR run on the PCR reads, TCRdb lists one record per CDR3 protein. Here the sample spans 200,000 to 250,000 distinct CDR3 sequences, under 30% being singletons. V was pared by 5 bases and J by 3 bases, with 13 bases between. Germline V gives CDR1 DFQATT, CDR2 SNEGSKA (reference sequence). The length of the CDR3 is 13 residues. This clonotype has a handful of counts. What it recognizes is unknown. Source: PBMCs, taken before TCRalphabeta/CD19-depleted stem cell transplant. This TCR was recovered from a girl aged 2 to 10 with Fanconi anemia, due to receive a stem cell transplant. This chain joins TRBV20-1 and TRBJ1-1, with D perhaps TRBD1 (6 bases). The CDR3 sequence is CSAQTGGDTEAFF. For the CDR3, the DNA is TGCAGTGCTCAGACAGGAGGGGACACTGAAGCTTTCTTT.